This section outlines one T cell receptor beta chain sequence together with its context. As yet, its antigen is unknown. Stated treatment: oral pan-JAK inhibitor, 5-10 mg twice daily. Sorting of CD4+ and CD8+ T cells was performed on PBMCs. This sample is drawn from a study of CD8+ T cells in alopecia areata. Study conclusions and caveats: There were many expanded lesional clones persisting in scalp and blood during tofacitinib.

Reverse transcription of extracted RNA yielded cDNA, which provided the sequencing template. Generated by immunoSEQ multiplex PCR, the TCRdb table keeps only in-frame clones and is missing some. The sample consists of 75,000 to 100,000 clones, more than 65% of them appearing once. The CDR3 sequence is 17 residues long. V lost 2 bases, J lost 1 base, and 9 bases stayed unmatched. Germline loops: CDR1 SGHAT, CDR2 FQNNGV. The sample consisted of CD8+ T cells sorted from blood, taken at week 44, from a patient treated with tofacitinib. The rearrangement links TRBV11-2 to TRBJ1-1; 8 bases are shared with TRBD1. The sequence was obtained from a human donor with alopecia areata. This chain's CDR3 is CASSLLQGAIWNTEAFF. DNA for the CDR3: TGTGCCAGCAGCTTACTTCAGGGGGCCATATGGAACACTGAAGCTTTCTTT. The full variable domain, in which reference TRBV11-2 and TRBJ1-1 provide the parts outside the CDR3, is EAGVAQSPRYKIIEKRQSVAFWCNPISGHATLYWYQQILGQGPKLLIQFQNNGVVDDSQLPKDRFSAERLKGVDSTLKIQPAKLEDSAVYLCASSLLQGAIWNTEAFFGQGTRLTVV.